The 16 T cell receptor beta chains listed next were all sequenced from one sample in a study of T cells after yellow fever vaccination. TCRdb fed the 5' RACE reads into MiXCR, producing one record per CDR3 protein. This table holds some 500,000 distinct CDR3 sequences, approximately 13% found once. This material consisted of PBMCs, taken on the day of the yellow fever booster vaccination. These receptors were collected from a man aged 25 to 40 who received the YFV17D yellow fever vaccine.

This clonotype was picked up a small number of times. The chain uses TRBV4-3 and TRBJ2-7, with 7 bases matching TRBD2. This CDR3 comprises 15 residues. The ends lost 4 bases at V and 6 bases at J; junction bases unmatched: 12. The germline V gene encodes CDR1 LGHNA and CDR2 YSLEER. In nucleotides, the CDR3 is TGCGCCAGCAGCCGGTCGACTAGCTCCCTTGCCGAGCAGTACTTC. This gives the protein CASSRSTSSLAEQYF.

Only a few counts were recorded for this clonotype. The chain uses TRBV18 and TRBJ2-7; possibly TRBD1 for D (5 bases). CDR3 length: 16 amino acids. Deletions cut 6 bases from V and 4 bases from J, with 22 bases between. The germline V gene has CDR1 KGHSH and CDR2 LQKENI. DNA for the CDR3: TGTGCCAGCTCCCCCACGGCGACAGCTTTATTTTACGAGCAGTACTTC. This gives the protein CASSPTATALFYEQYF.

In regard to this clonotype: At one boundary the junction diverges from the germline segment, which might be a read error. J is TRBJ2-1 and V is TRBV20-1, with 11 bases lining up with TRBD1. Germline V gene data show CDR1 as DFQATT and CDR2 as SNEGSKA (reference sequence). The length of the CDR3 is 17 residues. CDR3 in DNA: TGCTGTGCTAGAGATGTTCCAGGACAGGGGGCGGGCAATGAGCAGTTCTTC. This encodes CCARDVPGQGAGNEQFF.

This chain uses TRBV25-1 with TRBJ2-5; D ambiguous. V was pared by 6 bases and J by 2 bases, with 13 bases between. The CDR3 totals 14 residues. Germline assignment: CDR1 MGHDK and CDR2 SYGVNS. DNA of the CDR3: TGTGCCAGCAGCGGGTATTTGGGGCAAGAGACCCAGTACTTC. Translated: CASSGYLGQETQYF.

The chain links TRBV30 to TRBJ2-1; D might be TRBD2 (5 bases). The CDR3 runs to 12 residues. Between the trimmed V and J ends, which lost 8 bases and 4 bases, there was a span of 12 bases. Germline V gene lookup returns CDR1 GTSNPN and CDR2 SVGIG (reference sequence). For the CDR3, the DNA is TGTGCCCGGTCTCGGGGTTACAATGAGCAGTTCTTC. Translation: CARSRGYNEQFF. The variable domain in full, with the rest retrieved from reference TRBV30 and TRBJ2-1, is SQTIHQWPATLVQPVGSPLSLECTVEGTSNPNLYWYRQAAGRGLQLLFYSVGIGQISSEVPQNLSASRPQDRQFILSSKKLLLSDSGFYLCARSRGYNEQFFGPGTRLTVL.

This clonotype was seen more than once but under ten times. This chain uses TRBV9 with TRBJ2-1, with TRBD2 matching 14 bases. V shed 3 bases, J shed 9 bases, and the junction held 5 bases outside the gene matches. The CDR3 runs 15 residues. CDR1 and CDR2 from the germline V gene are SGDLS and YYNGEE. CDR3 nucleotide sequence: TGTGCCAGCAGCGAGGGACTAGCGGGAGTGGGTGAGCAGTTCTTC. Protein: CASSEGLAGVGEQFF. The whole variable domain, remainder taken from reference TRBV9 and TRBJ2-1, is DSGVTQTPKHLITATGQRVTLRCSPRSGDLSVYWYQQSLDQGLQFLIQYYNGEERAKGNILERFSAQQFPDLHSELNLSSLELGDSALYFCASSEGLAGVGEQFFGPGTRLTVL.

This clonotype was recorded a few times. The chain links TRBV2 to TRBJ2-3; 7 positions match TRBD2. The germline V gene encodes CDR1 SNHLY and CDR2 FYNNEI. V lost 7 bases, J lost 2 bases, and 6 bases stayed unmatched. The CDR3 has 14 residues. CDR3 amino acids: CASTLAGYTDTQYF. In DNA form, the CDR3 reads TGTGCCAGCACCTTAGCGGGTTACACAGATACGCAGTATTTT.

This clonotype has only a few counts. The chain has TRBV15 and TRBJ2-1, with TRBD2 matching over 9 bases. The CDR3 has 17 amino acids. V shed 0 bases and J 4 bases; nucleotides not matched to a gene: 7. From germline, CDR1 is LNHNV and CDR2 YYDKDF (reference sequence). CDR3 in DNA: TGTGCCACCAGCAGAGATCGGGGAGCGGGAGGTTACAATGAGCAGTTCTTC. This sequence encodes CATSRDRGAGGYNEQFF.

This clonotype was seen more than once but under ten times. The chain has TRBV5-5 and TRBJ2-2, with 8 bases matching TRBD2. V lost 2 bases, J lost 6 bases, and 6 bases stayed unmatched. Germline V gene data show CDR1 as SGHKS and CDR2 as YYEKEE (reference sequence). The CDR3 contains 15 residues. The CDR3: CASSFEAGEAGELFF. The DNA for the CDR3 is TGTGCCAGCAGCTTCGAAGCGGGAGAGGCCGGGGAGCTGTTTTTT.

The rearrangement uses TRBV5-4 and TRBJ2-1; D uncertain. The V end was cut by 2 bases, the J end by 9 bases, with 12 bases between. Per the germline V gene, CDR1 is SGHNT and CDR2 is YYREEE (reference sequence). CDR3 length: 13 residues. The CDR3 DNA sequence: TGTGCCAGCAGCTTAAAAGGCCCGGGTGAGCAGTTCTTC. This gives the protein CASSLKGPGEQFF.

This clonotype has at least ten counts. The chain uses TRBV27 and TRBJ2-1; 14 bases match TRBD2. CDR3 size: 16 residues. Trimming removed 5 bases from V and 9 bases from J; junction bases left unmatched: 9. Germline CDR1 and CDR2: MNHEY and SMNVEV (reference sequence). CDR3 nucleotides: TGTGCCAGCAGTCCCCAGACTAGCGGGAGGGGGGGTGAGCAGTTCTTC. Protein sequence: CASSPQTSGRGGEQFF.

The chain uses TRBV9 and TRBJ2-7; 11 bases line up with TRBD2. J gave up 2 bases and V 3 bases, and 4 bases lay outside the gene matches. CDR1 SGDLS and CDR2 YYNGEE come from the germline V gene. CDR3 length equals 15 residues. CDR3 sequence (DNA): TGTGCCAGCAGCGGAACTAGCGGGAGTCCCTACGAGCAGTACTTC. Amino acids: CASSGTSGSPYEQYF. Full variable domain (missing parts from reference TRBV9 and TRBJ2-7): DSGVTQTPKHLITATGQRVTLRCSPRSGDLSVYWYQQSLDQGLQFLIQYYNGEERAKGNILERFSAQQFPDLHSELNLSSLELGDSALYFCASSGTSGSPYEQYFGPGTRLTVT.

This clonotype was counted a few times. The V and J genes are TRBV10-1 and TRBJ2-2, with 8 bases that match TRBD1. Germline V CDR1 and CDR2: WNHNN, SYGVQD (reference sequence). The CDR3 totals 16 residues. V lost 6 bases, J lost 0 bases, and 6 bases stayed unmatched. The CDR3 sequence is CASRSPTGANTGELFF. In DNA form, the CDR3 reads TGCGCCAGCAGATCTCCGACAGGGGCGAACACCGGGGAGCTGTTTTTT.

This clonotype was observed a few times. The chain uses TRBV5-1 and TRBJ2-3, with 9 bases lining up with TRBD2. This CDR3 has 17 amino acids. Looked up from germline, CDR1 is SGHRS and CDR2 is YFSETQ. The V gene end was trimmed by 1 base and the J gene end by 3 bases; junction bases not matched to a gene: 9. CDR3 bases: TGCGCCAGCAGCTTGCGCGTAGCGGGAGCCAGTACAGATACGCAGTATTTT. Its translation is CASSLRVAGASTDTQYF.

This chain connects TRBV7-9 to TRBJ1-6; a weak D match, TRBD1 (5 bases). Germline lookup yields CDR1 SEHNR and CDR2 FQNEAQ (reference sequence). V lost 2 bases and J lost 5, with 7 bases in between. The CDR3 spans 14 residues. The CDR3 reads CASSLWGDNSPLHF. CDR3 nucleotides: TGTGCCAGCAGCTTATGGGGCGATAATTCACCCCTCCACTTT.

The chain is built from TRBV7-9 and TRBJ2-7; D is undetermined. This CDR3 region has 15 residues. CDR1 is SEHNR and CDR2 is FQNEAQ in the germline V gene (reference sequence). V was shortened by 5 bases and J by 3 bases, with 17 bases between the two germline ends. The CDR3 DNA is TGTGCCAGCAGCCTACGGGCAGGAACCTTCTACGAGCAGTACTTC. Protein sequence: CASSLRAGTFYEQYF. Complete variable domain (other parts from reference TRBV7-9 and TRBJ2-7): DTGVSQNPRHKITKRGQNVTFRCDPISEHNRLYWYRQTLGQGPEFLTYFQNEAQLEKSRLLSDRFSAERPKGSFSTLEIQRTEQGDSAMYLCASSLRAGTFYEQYFGPGTRLTVT.